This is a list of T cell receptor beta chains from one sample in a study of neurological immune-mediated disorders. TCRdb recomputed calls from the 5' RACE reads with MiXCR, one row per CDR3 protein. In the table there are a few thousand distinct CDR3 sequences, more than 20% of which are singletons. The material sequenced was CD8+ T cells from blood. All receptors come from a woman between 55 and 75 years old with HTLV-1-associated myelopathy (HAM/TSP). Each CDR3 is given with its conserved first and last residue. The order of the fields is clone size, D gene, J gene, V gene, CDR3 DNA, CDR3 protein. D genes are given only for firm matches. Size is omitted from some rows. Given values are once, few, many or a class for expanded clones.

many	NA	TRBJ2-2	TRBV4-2	TGTGCCAGCAGTCAACTAGGGGTATCGAACACCGGGGAGCTGTTTTTT	CASSQLGVSNTGELFF
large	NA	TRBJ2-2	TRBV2	TGTGCCAGCATGGGACTTCGCACCGGGGAGCTGTTTTTT	CASMGLRTGELFF
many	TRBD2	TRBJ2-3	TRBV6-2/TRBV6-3	TGTGCCAGCAGTCCGGGACTAGCGGGGGGGCCTGGGCCCATACCCACAGATACGCAGTATTTT	CASSPGLAGGPGPIPTDTQYF
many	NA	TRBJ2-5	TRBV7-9	TGTGCCAGCAGCGCCGCAGTTCAAGAGACCCAGTACTTC	CASSAAVQETQYF
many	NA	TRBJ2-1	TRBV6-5	TGTGCCAGCAGTTCCGTACTAGGGCCTAATCATGAGCAGTTCTTC	CASSSVLGPNHEQFF
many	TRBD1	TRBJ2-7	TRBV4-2	TGTGCCAGCAGCCAAGATCCAGGACAGGGCTACGAGCAGTACTTC	CASSQDPGQGYEQYF
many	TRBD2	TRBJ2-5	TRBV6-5	TGTGCCAGCAAATACTCGCGGGGGGCGCAAGAGACCCAGTACTTC	CASKYSRGAQETQYF
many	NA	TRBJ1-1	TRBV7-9	TGTGCCAGCAGCTTCCGGACAGATGCGAACACTGAAGCTTTCTTT	CASSFRTDANTEAFF
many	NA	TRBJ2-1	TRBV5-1	TGCGCCAGCAGCTTGTGGCAGGGTGTGGATGAGCAGTTCTTC	CASSLWQGVDEQFF
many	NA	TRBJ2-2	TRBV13	TGTGCCAGCAGCTTCGCGTTGACCGGGGAGCTGTTTTTT	CASSFALTGELFF
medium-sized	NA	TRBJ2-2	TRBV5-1	TGCGCCAGCAGCCCCGGGACTGCGACCGGGGAGCTGTTTTTT	CASSPGTATGELFF
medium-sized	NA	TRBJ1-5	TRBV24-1	TGTGCCACCAGTGCTTGGGCTAGCAATCAGCCCCAGCATTTT	CATSAWASNQPQHF
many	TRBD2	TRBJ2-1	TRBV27	TGTGCCAGCAGTTTGGGACTAGCGGGGGGGATTGAGCAGTTCTTC	CASSLGLAGGIEQFF
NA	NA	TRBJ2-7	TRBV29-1	TGCAGCGTTGCTTCCGGGACCCATCGAGAGCAGTACTTC	CSVASGTHREQYF
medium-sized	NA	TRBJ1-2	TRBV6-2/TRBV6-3	TGTGCCAGCCAGGGGTACCAATCCCACAACTATGGCTACACCTTC	CASQGYQSHNYGYTF
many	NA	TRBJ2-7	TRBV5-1	TGCGCCAGCAGGCCGGCCGGGACTTCCATTATCGTCTACGAGCAGTACTTC	CASRPAGTSIIVYEQYF
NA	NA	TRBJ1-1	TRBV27	TGTGCCAGTGGGGGAAAGCTGATGAACACTGAAGCTTTCTTT	CASGGKLMNTEAFF
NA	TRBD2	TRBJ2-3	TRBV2	TGTGCCAGCAGTCAGATAGCGGGAGGGAACACAGATACGCAGTATTTT	CASSQIAGGNTDTQYF
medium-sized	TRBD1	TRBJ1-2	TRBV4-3	TGCGCCAGCAGCCAAGAGCGAGACAGGGCGTGGAACTATGGCTACACCTTC	CASSQERDRAWNYGYTF
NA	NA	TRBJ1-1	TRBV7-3	TGTGCCAGCAGCTTAAACCCCGGCACTGAAGCTTTCTTT	CASSLNPGTEAFF
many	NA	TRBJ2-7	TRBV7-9	TGTGCCAGCAGCTTAGGAGATTACGAGCAGTACTTC	CASSLGDYEQYF
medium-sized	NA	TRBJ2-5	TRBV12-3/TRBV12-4	TGTGCCAGCAGTTTAGCTATCACAGGTCACCAAGAGACCCAGTACTTC	CASSLAITGHQETQYF
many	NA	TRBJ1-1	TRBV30	TGTGCCTGGAGCGCAGGGGAGACTGAAGCTTTCTTT	CAWSAGETEAFF
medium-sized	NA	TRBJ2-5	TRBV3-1	TGTGCCAGCAGCCCTGGACGGGACGGGGGGACATGGACCCAGTACTTC	CASSPGRDGGTWTQYF
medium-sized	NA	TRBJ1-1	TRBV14	TGTGCCAGCAGCCCGGACCCTTCAAGCATGAACACTGAAGCTTTCTTT	CASSPDPSSMNTEAFF
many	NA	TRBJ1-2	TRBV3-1	TGTGCCAGCAGCCCATCTAGGGGGGCGGGCTATGGCTACACCTTC	CASSPSRGAGYGYTF
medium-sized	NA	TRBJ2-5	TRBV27	TGTGCCAGCAGGGCCCCGAACCAAGAGACCCAGTACTTC	CASRAPNQETQYF
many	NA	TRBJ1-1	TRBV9	TGTGCCAGCAGCGTAGGAGGAGGGACCACTGAAGCTTTCTTT	CASSVGGGTTEAFF
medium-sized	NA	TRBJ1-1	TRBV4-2	TGTGCCAGCAGCCAAGAGATGGGGACCCAAGCTGAAGCTTTCTTT	CASSQEMGTQAEAFF
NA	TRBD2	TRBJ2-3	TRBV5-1	TGCGCCAGCAGCTTTAGCGGGGGGCCGAAAAGCACAGATACGCAGTATTTT	CASSFSGGPKSTDTQYF
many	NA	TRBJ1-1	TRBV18	TGTGCCAGCTCACTGAGGGGAAACACTGAAGCTTTCTTT	CASSLRGNTEAFF
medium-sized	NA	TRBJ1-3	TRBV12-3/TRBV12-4	TGTGCCAGCAGTTTAGCATCCTCCTCTGGAAACACCATATATTTT	CASSLASSSGNTIYF
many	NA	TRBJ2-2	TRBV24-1	TGTGCCACCAGTGACCCCGGGTGGGGGGAGCTGTTTTTT	CATSDPGWGELFF
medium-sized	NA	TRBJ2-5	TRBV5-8	TGTGCCAGCAGCTTCGGGACAAACCAAGAGACCCAGTACTTC	CASSFGTNQETQYF
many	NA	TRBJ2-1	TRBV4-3	TGCGCCAGCAGCCAAGAAACTAACTACAATGAGCAGTTCTTC	CASSQETNYNEQFF
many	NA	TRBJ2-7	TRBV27	TGTGCCAGCAGTCCAGGACTAACGGGATCATTCTACGAGCAGTACTTC	CASSPGLTGSFYEQYF
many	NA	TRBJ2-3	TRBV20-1	TGCAGTGCTAAGACTGAGGGGAGAAATACGCAGTATTTT	CSAKTEGRNTQYF
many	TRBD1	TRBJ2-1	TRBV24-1	TGTGCCACCAGTGGATACCGACAGGGGCTCAATGAGCAGTTCTTC	CATSGYRQGLNEQFF
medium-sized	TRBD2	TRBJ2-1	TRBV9	TGTGCCAGCGCCTCTAGCGGGGGGCCGGAGCAGTTCTTC	CASASSGGPEQFF
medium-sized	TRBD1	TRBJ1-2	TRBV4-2	TGTGCCAGCAGCCAAGCCTTGGGACAGCTAAACTATGGCTACACCTTC	CASSQALGQLNYGYTF
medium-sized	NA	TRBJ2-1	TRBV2	TGTGCCAGCACCCCGACTAGCTCCTACAATGAGCAGTTCTTC	CASTPTSSYNEQFF
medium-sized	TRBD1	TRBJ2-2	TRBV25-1	TGTGCCAGCAGTGAATTGGGGAGGGGACAGGGGGCCGTCGGGGAGCTGTTTTTT	CASSELGRGQGAVGELFF
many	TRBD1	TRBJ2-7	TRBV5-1	TGCGCCAGTTGCCGGGACAGCACCTACGAGCAGTACTTC	CASCRDSTYEQYF
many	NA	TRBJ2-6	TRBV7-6	TGTGCCAGCGGGCCTGTAGGGGCCAACGTCCTGACTTTC	CASGPVGANVLTF